This entry lists 14 T cell receptor beta chains sequenced from one sample in a study of shared T cell receptors in the human thymus. Assay: immunoSEQ multiplex PCR; the TCRdb copy retains only in-frame clones and omits some. Seen here are about 660,000 clones, over 75% observed once, and the top ten hold 0.008% to 0.011%. These data are also associated with another study on human thymus T cells.

The sequenced material came from thymocytes. These receptors were collected from a boy under two years old with a congenital heart defect.

This chain joins TRBV30 and TRBJ1-2; a weak D match, TRBD1 (6 bases). This CDR3 region has 14 residues. V was shortened by 4 bases and J by 0 bases, with 12 bases between the two germline ends. Germline loops: CDR1 GTSNPN, CDR2 SVGIG (reference sequence). In nucleotides, the CDR3 is TGTGCCTGGATTCCGGACAGCTCTAACTATGGCTACACCTTC. It translates to CAWIPDSSNYGYTF.

This sequence joins TRBV4-3 and TRBJ2-1; 8 bases align to TRBD1. CDR1 is LGHNA and CDR2 is YSLEER in the germline V gene. With 4 bases clipped from V and 7 bases from J, the junction kept 12 bases outside the gene matches. The CDR3 has 16 residues. CDR3 residues: CASSLGARTGKNEQFF. CDR3 nucleotide sequence: TGCGCCAGCAGCCTAGGGGCAAGGACAGGGAAGAATGAGCAGTTCTTC.

This chain links TRBV5-8 with TRBJ1-2, with 11 positions matching TRBD1. There are 14 residues in the CDR3. Germline-derived CDR1 and CDR2 are SGHTS and YDEGEE. Trimming removed 6 bases from V and 6 bases from J; junction bases left unmatched: 7. Here the CDR3 reads CASTSGTGGDGYTF. The CDR3 bases are TGTGCCAGCACATCCGGGACAGGGGGAGATGGCTACACCTTC. Together with reference TRBV5-8 and TRBJ1-2, the CDR3 gives the full variable domain: EAGVTQSPTHLIKTRGQQATLRCSPISGHTSVYWYQQALGLGLQFLLWYDEGEERNRGNFPPRFSGRQFPNYSSELNVNALELEDSALYLCASTSGTGGDGYTFGSGTRLTVV.

The chain couples TRBV10-3 to TRBJ2-3, with 11 bases aligning to TRBD2. The V gene's germline CDR1 is ENHRY and CDR2 SYGVKD. V shed 0 bases and J 2 bases; nucleotides not matched to a gene: 25. The CDR3 length is 24 residues. The CDR3 region has the DNA TGTGCCATCAGTGAGTCAAACCGGGCTAGCGGGAGGCCTCCAGGGATTTATATCACAGATACGCAGTATTTT. This translates into CAISESNRASGRPPGIYITDTQYF.

This clone appeared a single time. The chain links TRBV4-1 to TRBJ1-5; 7 bases agree with TRBD1. This CDR3 has 18 amino acids. Germline V gene sequence: CDR1 MGHRA, CDR2 YSYEKL. The trim removed 0 bases at V and 6 bases at J, leaving 14 bases unmatched. The CDR3 nucleotides read TGCGCCAGCAGCCAAGACCCCCCCCCGACAGGGTACGGTCAGCCCCAGCATTTT. Translating gives CASSQDPPPTGYGQPQHF.

The CDR3 here is CASRTHRDRKSYEQYF. The CDR3 bases are TGTGCCAGCAGGACCCACCGGGACAGGAAGTCCTACGAGCAGTACTTC. J is TRBJ2-7 and V is TRBV28; 8 bases are a match to TRBD1. The CDR3 runs 16 residues. CDR1 MDHEN and CDR2 SYDVKM come from the germline V gene. J gave up 1 base and V 6 bases, and 11 bases lay outside the gene matches.

The chain couples TRBV10-1 to TRBJ2-5, with D possibly matching TRBD1 (6 bases). Germline assignment: CDR1 WNHNN and CDR2 SYGVQD (reference sequence). The ends were cut back, 1 base at V and 10 bases at J, with 19 bases in the middle. This CDR3 comprises 15 residues. The CDR3 DNA reads TGCGCCAGCAGTGAGTTGGCAGGGGACGAGGAGGTCCAGTACTTC. It translates to CASSELAGDEEVQYF.

V usage is TRBV7-9 and J usage is TRBJ1-4; possible D gene TRBD1, 5 bases. Trimming removed 2 bases at V and 0 bases at J, with 13 bases between. The CDR3 runs 17 residues. From germline, CDR1 is SEHNR and CDR2 FQNEAQ (reference sequence). The CDR3 sequence: CASSLRVSQATNEKLFF. The CDR3 DNA follows: TGTGCCAGCAGCTTAAGGGTCTCACAGGCAACTAATGAAAAACTGTTTTTT. Drawing the rest from reference TRBV7-9 and TRBJ1-4, the complete variable domain is DTGVSQNPRHKITKRGQNVTFRCDPISEHNRLYWYRQTLGQGPEFLTYFQNEAQLEKSRLLSDRFSAERPKGSFSTLEIQRTEQGDSAMYLCASSLRVSQATNEKLFFGSGTQLSVL.

The rearrangement uses TRBV4-2 and TRBJ2-7; 14 positions match TRBD2. This CDR3 comprises 19 residues. The junction had 14 bases not matched to a gene; V was cut back by 3 bases and J by 4 bases. Germline lookup yields CDR1 LGHNA and CDR2 YNFKEQ. CDR3: CASSHQYGTSGSKSYEQYF. CDR3 DNA sequence: TGTGCCAGCAGCCACCAATACGGGACTAGCGGGAGTAAGTCGTACGAGCAGTACTTC.

The V call is TRBV6-6, the J call TRBJ2-3, with D possibly TRBD1 on 6 matching bases. CDR3 size: 15 residues. Trimming stripped 7 bases from V and 1 base from J, with 15 bases between. CDR1 is MNHNY and CDR2 is SVGAGI in the germline V gene (reference sequence). In DNA form, the CDR3 reads TGTGCCAGCAAATTGTGGAACAGGGGCACAGATACGCAGTATTTT. Its translation: CASKLWNRGTDTQYF.

The chain uses TRBV13 and TRBJ2-3; 11 bases align to TRBD1. Germline CDR1 reads PRHDT; CDR2 reads FYEKMQ (reference sequence). The CDR3 is 16 residues long. With V trimmed by 6 bases and J by 4 bases, 9 bases remained unmatched. The CDR3 nucleotides read TGTGCCAGCAGACCTGGGACAGGGGGTGACTCAGATACGCAGTATTTT. Translation: CASRPGTGGDSDTQYF.

This clone was counted once. J is TRBJ2-1 and V is TRBV4-1; D remains unclear. Trimming took 0 bases from V and 2 from J, leaving 11 bases between them. The CDR3 totals 16 residues. The germline V gene encodes CDR1 MGHRA and CDR2 YSYEKL. The CDR3 is CASSQDPSMPYNEQFF. CDR3 sequence (DNA): TGCGCCAGCAGCCAAGATCCCAGTATGCCCTACAATGAGCAGTTCTTC.

This clone was seen just once. The chain combines TRBV7-7 with TRBJ2-5, with 7 bases fitting TRBD2. The CDR3 is made up of 16 amino acids. V gave up 5 bases and J gave up 5 bases; unmatched junction bases: 14. Germline values: CDR1 SSHAT, CDR2 FNYEAQ (reference sequence). The DNA of the CDR3 is TGTGCCAGCAGCCGCCGTCGGACTAGTCTCGAGGAGACCCAGTACTTC. As protein: CASSRRRTSLEETQYF.

The chain uses TRBV30 and TRBJ2-1; TRBD2 aligns across 7 bases. The CDR3 covers 15 residues. The J segment lost 3 bases and the V segment lost 1 base, leaving 6 bases of the junction unmatched. The germline gives CDR1 GTSNPN, CDR2 SVGIG (reference sequence). This chain's CDR3 is CAWSGSGGFYNEQFF. The CDR3 DNA is TGTGCCTGGAGTGGATCCGGGGGGTTCTACAATGAGCAGTTCTTC.